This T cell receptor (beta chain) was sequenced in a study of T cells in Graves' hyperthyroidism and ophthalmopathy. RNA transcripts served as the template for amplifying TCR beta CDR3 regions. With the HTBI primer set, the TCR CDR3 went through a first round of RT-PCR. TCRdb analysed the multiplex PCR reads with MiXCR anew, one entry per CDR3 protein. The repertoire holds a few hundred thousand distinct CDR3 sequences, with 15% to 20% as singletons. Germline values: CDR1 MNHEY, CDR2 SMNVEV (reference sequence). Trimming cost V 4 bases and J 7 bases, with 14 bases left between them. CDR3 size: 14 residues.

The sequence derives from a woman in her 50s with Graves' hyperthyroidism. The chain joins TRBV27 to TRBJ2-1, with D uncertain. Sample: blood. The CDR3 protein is CASSSQVLGNEQFF. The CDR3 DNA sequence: TGTGCCAGCAGTTCTCAGGTTTTGGGGAATGAGCAGTTCTTC.